This T cell receptor beta chain was sequenced for a study of shared clonotypes between healthy human individuals. Germline V gives CDR1 MNHNS, CDR2 SASEGT. V lost 7 bases to trimming and J lost 4 bases; unmatched junction nucleotides: 5. The CDR3 has 13 residues. This clone was observed a few times. Its antigen is undetermined. HIV-negative, healthy adults without recent acute infections or vaccinations were the donors. Generated by immunoSEQ multiplex PCR, the TCRdb table keeps only in-frame clones and is missing some. The table records some 1 million clones, 60% to 80% of them present only once. The study, taken as a whole, reports: Non-shared clonotypes displayed generation probabilities falling below those of clonotypes present in all four donors. Blood was the only sampled material, and tissue repertoires likely differ.

The sequenced sample consisted of memory CD4+ T cells sorted from blood. Stated subset: CD45RA-negative fraction. The chain combines TRBV6-1 with TRBJ1-1; 8 positions match TRBD1. The origin of this receptor is a man aged 18-30 years in good health. Here the CDR3 DNA reads TGTGCCAGCAACCTACAGGGGGGCACTGAAGCTTTCTTT. Translation gives CASNLQGGTEAFF.